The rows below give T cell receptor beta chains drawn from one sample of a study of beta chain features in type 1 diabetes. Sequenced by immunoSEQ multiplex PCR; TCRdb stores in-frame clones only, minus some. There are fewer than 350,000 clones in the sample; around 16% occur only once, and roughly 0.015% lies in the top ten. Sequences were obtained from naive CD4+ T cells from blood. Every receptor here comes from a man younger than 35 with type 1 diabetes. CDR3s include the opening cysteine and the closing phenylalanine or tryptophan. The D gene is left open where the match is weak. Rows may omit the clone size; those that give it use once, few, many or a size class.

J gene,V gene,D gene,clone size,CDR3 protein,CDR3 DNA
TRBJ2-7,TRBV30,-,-,CAWSALYEQYF,TGTGCCTGGAGTGCTTTATACGAGCAGTACTTC
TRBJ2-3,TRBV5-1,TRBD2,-,CASSSSGRVTDTQYF,TGCGCCAGCAGCAGTAGCGGGAGGGTCACAGATACGCAGTATTTT
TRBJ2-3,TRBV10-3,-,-,CAISESSGQHLTDTQYF,TGTGCCATCAGTGAGTCGTCCGGACAGCACCTCACAGATACGCAGTATTTT
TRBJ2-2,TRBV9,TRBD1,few,CASSRDRDTGELFF,TGTGCCAGCAGCCGGGACAGGGACACCGGGGAGCTGTTTTTT
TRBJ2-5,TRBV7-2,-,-,CASSLVSGATQYF,TGTGCCAGCAGCTTAGTATCTGGGGCGACCCAGTACTTC
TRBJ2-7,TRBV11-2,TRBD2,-,CASSPGLAGYEQYF,TGTGCCAGCAGTCCGGGACTAGCGGGCTACGAGCAGTACTTC
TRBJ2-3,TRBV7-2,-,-,CASSLGGTDTQYF,TGTGCCAGCAGCTTAGGAGGGACAGATACGCAGTATTTT
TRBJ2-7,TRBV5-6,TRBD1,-,CASRQMGQGLYEQYF,TGTGCCAGCAGACAGATGGGACAGGGACTCTACGAGCAGTACTTC
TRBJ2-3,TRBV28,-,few,CASIRGGSTDTQYF,TGTGCCAGCATCCGAGGAGGGAGCACAGATACGCAGTATTTT
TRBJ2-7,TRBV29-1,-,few,CSVQTTTAVRYEQYF,TGCAGCGTTCAAACCACCACAGCGGTCCGCTACGAGCAGTACTTC
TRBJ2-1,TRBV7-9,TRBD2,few,CASSLEGTTSNEQFF,TGTGCCAGCAGCCTGGAGGGGACTACATCTAATGAGCAGTTCTTC
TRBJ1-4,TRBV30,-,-,CAWTNSPTNEKLFF,TGTGCCTGGACTAACAGCCCAACTAATGAAAAACTGTTTTTT
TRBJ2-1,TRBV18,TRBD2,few,CASSPPSSGSHNEQFF,TGTGCCAGCTCACCACCCTCTAGCGGGAGTCACAATGAGCAGTTCTTC
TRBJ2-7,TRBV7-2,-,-,CASSRGQAYEQYF,TGTGCCAGCAGCAGAGGACAAGCCTACGAGCAGTACTTC
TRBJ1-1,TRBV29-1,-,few,CSVGIRGDTEAFF,TGCAGCGTTGGCATACGCGGGGACACTGAAGCTTTCTTT
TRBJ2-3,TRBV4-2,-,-,CASSLASGSTDTQYF,TGTGCCAGCAGCCTAGCCAGCGGGAGCACAGATACGCAGTATTTT
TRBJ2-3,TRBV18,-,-,CASSPPVGKGGSDTQYF,TGTGCCAGCTCACCACCGGTGGGAAAGGGAGGCTCAGATACGCAGTATTTT
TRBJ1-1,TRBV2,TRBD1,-,CASSPGQGDTEAFF,TGTGCCAGCAGTCCGGGACAGGGTGACACTGAAGCTTTCTTT
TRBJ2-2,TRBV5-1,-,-,CASSLPSTGELFF,TGCGCCAGCAGCTTGCCATCCACCGGGGAGCTGTTTTTT
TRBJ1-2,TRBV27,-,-,CASTRDYGYTF,TGTGCCAGCACCAGGGACTATGGCTACACCTTC
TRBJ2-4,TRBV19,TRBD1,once,CASTDRTTKNIQYF,TGTGCCAGCACGGACAGGACAACCAAAAACATTCAGTACTTC
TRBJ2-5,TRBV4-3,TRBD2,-,CASSQGPRGLAGGGETQYF,TGCGCCAGCAGCCAAGGTCCCCGGGGTTTAGCGGGGGGGGGAGAGACCCAGTACTTC
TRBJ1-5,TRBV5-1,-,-,CASSFWGGWDQPQHF,TGCGCCAGCAGCTTTTGGGGGGGGTGGGATCAGCCCCAGCATTTT
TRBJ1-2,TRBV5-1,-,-,CASSSILNREYGYTF,TGCGCCAGCAGCTCAATACTGAACAGGGAATATGGCTACACCTTC